Presented here are 22 T cell receptor beta chains from one specimen sequenced in a study of response to subunit inactivated influenza vaccine. TCRdb re-called the RT-PCR reads through MiXCR, storing one row per CDR3 protein. This sample has 650,000 to 800,000 distinct CDR3 sequences, with more than 11% found just once. Sequenced material: PBMCs from blood, taken roughly 2 weeks before vaccination. The receptors come from a man between 50 and 59 years old who received an inactivated influenza vaccine.

The sample holds a few counts of this clonotype. The rearrangement uses TRBV20-1 and TRBJ2-1, with 15 bases identical to TRBD2. The germline gives CDR1 DFQATT, CDR2 SNEGSKA (reference sequence). Trimming took 6 bases from V and 4 from J; bases not matched to a gene: 7. The CDR3 is made up of 16 amino acids. CDR3 sequence reads: CSARGLAGGGYNEQFF. DNA of the CDR3: TGCAGTGCCCGGGGACTAGCGGGGGGCGGGTACAATGAGCAGTTCTTC.

The chain recombines TRBV2 with TRBJ1-5; 9 bases line up with TRBD1. This CDR3 has 14 amino acids. Germline lookup yields CDR1 SNHLY and CDR2 FYNNEI. V gave up 5 bases and J gave up 5 bases; unmatched junction bases: 4. The chain's CDR3 is CASSLQGADQPQHF. CDR3 sequence (DNA): TGTGCCAGCAGTTTACAGGGGGCGGATCAGCCCCAGCATTTT.

This clonotype was seen a few times. The chain has TRBV2 and TRBJ2-7; D perhaps matches TRBD1 (5 bases). Trimming removed 7 bases from V and 0 bases from J, with 10 bases in between. The CDR3 extends over 13 amino acids. CDR1 is SNHLY and CDR2 is FYNNEI in the germline V gene. CDR3 nucleotides: TGTGCCAGCACAAAACAGGTCTCCTACGAGCAGTACTTC. Protein product: CASTKQVSYEQYF.

The sample holds a few counts of this clonotype. The CDR3 DNA sequence: TGTGCCAGCAGCCCCCAACCGGGACTAGCGGTTACTAATGAGCAGTTCTTC. Encoded protein: CASSPQPGLAVTNEQFF. The rearrangement joins TRBV7-8 to TRBJ2-1, with 11 bases fitting TRBD2. CDR3 length: 17 residues. Germline assignment: CDR1 SGHVS and CDR2 FQNEAQ. J lost 7 bases, V lost 5 bases, and 13 bases had no gene match.

The chain couples TRBV3-1 to TRBJ2-5, with 7 bases fitting TRBD2. V was clipped by 3 bases and J by 2 bases; unmatched bases: 3. Germline assignment: CDR1 LGHDT and CDR2 YNNKEL (reference sequence). CDR3 length: 14 amino acids. CDR3 loop: CASSHSGRQETQYF. The CDR3 DNA follows: TGTGCCAGCAGCCACTCCGGGAGGCAAGAGACCCAGTACTTC.

The CDR3 DNA reads TGTGCCAGCAGCTTGCCGAGGAGGTTTGGTTCCTACAATGAGCAGTTCTTC. Translation gives CASSLPRRFGSYNEQFF. This chain joins TRBV5-5 and TRBJ2-1; D is possibly TRBD2 (5 bases). Germline values: CDR1 SGHKS, CDR2 YYEKEE (reference sequence). The ends were cut back, 1 base at V and 1 base at J, with 15 bases in the middle. The CDR3 loop spans 17 amino acids.

The chain couples TRBV5-1 to TRBJ2-7; D is unresolved. Germline assignment: CDR1 SGHRS and CDR2 YFSETQ. CDR3 length equals 14 residues. Between the trimmed V and J ends, which lost 0 bases and 7 bases, there was a span of 14 bases. The CDR3 protein is CASSLEYGPGEQYF. The CDR3 DNA is TGCGCCAGCAGCTTGGAGTACGGCCCTGGAGAGCAGTACTTC.

This clonotype was counted a few times. The chain employs TRBV7-9 and TRBJ2-3, with D perhaps matching TRBD1 or TRBD2 (5 bases each). V was cut by 1 base and J by 2 bases, with 10 bases left in between. This CDR3 region has 15 residues. Germline V CDR1 and CDR2: SEHNR, FQNEAQ (reference sequence). This CDR3 is CASSLVGVVTDTQYF. In DNA, the CDR3 is TGTGCCAGCAGCTTAGTGGGGGTAGTCACAGATACGCAGTATTTT.

This clonotype was detected a few times. DNA for the CDR3: TGTGCCAGCAGCTTCCAGCGGGAGGGAGGAACCGGGGAGCTGTTTTTT. Translating it yields CASSFQREGGTGELFF. The J gene is TRBJ2-2, the V gene TRBV5-5; 10 positions match TRBD2. With 2 bases clipped from V and 5 bases from J, the junction kept 6 bases outside the gene matches. The CDR3 sequence is 16 residues long. From germline, CDR1 is SGHKS and CDR2 YYEKEE (reference sequence).

The CDR3 protein is CASTQGWSSSYNEQFF. The CDR3 nucleotides are TGTGCCAGCACCCAGGGATGGAGCAGCTCCTACAATGAGCAGTTCTTC. This sequence joins TRBV12-3 or TRBV12-4 and TRBJ2-1; a possible D gene is TRBD1 (5 bases). There are 16 residues in the CDR3. Trimming left V 7 bases short and J 0 bases short, with 16 bases between.

This chain joins TRBV27 and TRBJ1-1; the D is unclear. The CDR3 length is 12 residues. CDR1 is MNHEY, CDR2 SMNVEV, per germline (reference sequence). The V end was cut by 4 bases, the J end by 9 bases, with 12 bases between. The DNA for the CDR3 is TGTGCCAGCAGTTCCTGGACGGATAAAGCTTTCTTT. Translation gives CASSSWTDKAFF.

There are a few counts of this clonotype. The chain recombines TRBV20-1 with TRBJ2-2; no firm D call. Trimming pared 1 base from V and 2 bases from J, leaving 8 bases between. This CDR3 is 14 amino acids long. The V gene's germline CDR1 is DFQATT and CDR2 SNEGSKA (reference sequence). This chain's CDR3 is CSARVGGNTGELFF. CDR3 sequence (DNA): TGCAGTGCTAGAGTAGGCGGTAACACCGGGGAGCTGTTTTTT.

This chain connects TRBV5-1 to TRBJ2-2; possible D gene TRBD1, 6 bases. Germline loops: CDR1 SGHRS, CDR2 YFSETQ. This CDR3 has 16 residues. The V end was cut by 4 bases, the J end by 4 bases, with 17 bases between. CDR3 sequence (DNA): TGCGCCAGCAGCCCGGACAGCCAATACCCCACCGGGGAGCTGTTTTTT. Amino acid sequence: CASSPDSQYPTGELFF.

This chain connects TRBV12-3 or TRBV12-4 to TRBJ2-7, with a possible D match to TRBD2 (5 bases). The length of the CDR3 is 14 residues. Trimming took 2 bases from V and 0 from J, leaving 8 bases between them. The CDR3 reads CASSLPGNSYEQYF. The CDR3 DNA reads as TGTGCCAGCAGTTTACCCGGGAACTCCTACGAGCAGTACTTC.

The chain recombines TRBV3-1 with TRBJ2-4; maybe TRBD2 (6 bases). Looked up from germline, CDR1 is LGHDT and CDR2 is YNNKEL (reference sequence). Trimming removed 1 base at V and 6 bases at J, with 13 bases between. This CDR3 has 15 amino acids. The CDR3, as DNA: TGTGCCAGCAGCCAAGGCGGGACTCTGGTAAACATTCAGTACTTC. Its translation: CASSQGGTLVNIQYF.

This sequence joins TRBV7-2 and TRBJ2-3; 9 positions agree with TRBD2. This CDR3 comprises 17 residues. V gave up 2 bases and J gave up 2 bases; unmatched junction bases: 8. Per germline, CDR1 SGHTA and CDR2 FQGNSA. The DNA of the CDR3 is TGTGCCAGCAGCTTATTTCGAGCGGGAGGTTCCACAGATACGCAGTATTTT. Its protein is CASSLFRAGGSTDTQYF.

This clonotype turned up a few times. The chain combines TRBV24-1 with TRBJ1-2; D gene unclear. CDR3 length: 13 amino acids. V lost 6 bases and J lost 6, with 13 bases in between. Germline loops: CDR1 KGHDR, CDR2 SFDVKD. CDR3 amino acids: CATSSSGPHGYTF. The DNA of the CDR3 is TGTGCCACCAGTAGTTCCGGACCGCATGGCTACACCTTC.

The V and J genes are TRBV10-3 and TRBJ2-5; no clear D. Trimming removed 6 bases at V and 5 bases at J, with 7 bases between. The CDR3 totals 11 residues. Germline-derived CDR1 and CDR2 are ENHRY and SYGVKD. This CDR3 is CAIRAMETQYF. Written as DNA, the CDR3 is TGTGCCATCAGGGCTATGGAGACCCAGTACTTC.

The chain combines TRBV3-1 with TRBJ2-7, with D uncertain. The CDR3 sequence is 11 residues long. In germline, CDR1 is LGHDT, CDR2 YNNKEL (reference sequence). V was trimmed by 5 bases and J by 5 bases, leaving 7 bases between them. The CDR3 region is CASSSDHEQYF. DNA for the CDR3: TGTGCCAGCAGCTCCGATCACGAGCAGTACTTC.

This clonotype occurred a few times. The rearrangement joins TRBV4-1 to TRBJ2-7; 7 bases fit TRBD2. The CDR3 loop spans 15 amino acids. The ends lost 3 bases at V and 2 bases at J; junction bases unmatched: 7. Germline V lookup: CDR1 MGHRA, CDR2 YSYEKL. CDR3 DNA: TGCGCCAGCAGCCATCCCTCTAGCGGACCCTACGAGCAGTACTTC. Translated, it gives CASSHPSSGPYEQYF.

There are a few counts of this clonotype. This CDR3 is CASSQKVRSGPSYNEQFF. For the CDR3, the DNA is TGTGCCAGCAGCCAAAAAGTGAGAAGCGGGCCCTCCTACAATGAGCAGTTCTTC. The chain couples TRBV3-1 to TRBJ2-1; D is possibly TRBD2 (6 bases). This CDR3 comprises 18 residues. Trimming removed 2 bases at V and 0 bases at J, with 17 bases between. Germline loops: CDR1 LGHDT, CDR2 YNNKEL (reference sequence).

The gene calls are TRBV5-1 and TRBJ2-2; D is perhaps TRBD2 (5 bases). V lost 6 bases and J 6 bases, leaving 12 bases between the germline ends. The CDR3 is 13 residues long. The germline V gene has CDR1 SGHRS and CDR2 YFSETQ. The CDR3 reads CASTTRVAGELFF. CDR3 sequence (DNA): TGCGCCAGCACTACGAGGGTCGCCGGGGAGCTGTTTTTT.